This TCR beta chain came from a study of memory CD4+ T cells and cytomegalovirus serostatus. Trimming took 6 bases from V and 3 from J, leaving 18 bases between them. Germline CDR1 ENHRY, CDR2 SYGVKD. The CDR3 consists of 15 residues. TCRdb keeps only in-frame clones here, not all; method: immunoSEQ multiplex PCR. The table lists tens of thousands of clones, around 77% of them singletons, with 1.5% to 2% in the top ten. The sort gate was single viable CD3+CD4+CD8-CD45RO+ cells for memory CD4+ T cells. Serum IgG to CMV pp150, pp28, p38 and p52 defined serostatus. Sequencing input: memory CD4+ T cells from blood. The J gene is TRBJ2-7, the V gene TRBV10-3; perhaps TRBD1 as D (5 bases). This receptor was identified in an adult in good health and CMV-seronegative. The CDR3 loop is CAISQDTLVNYEQYF. CDR3 bases: TGTGCCATCAGCCAGGACACCTTAGTAAACTACGAGCAGTACTTC.